The clone carrying this T cell receptor (beta chain) was counted at least ten times. A single record per CDR3 protein comes from TCRdb applying MiXCR to the RT-PCR reads. The data contain approximately 29,000 distinct CDR3 sequences, roughly a third of them singletons. This entry comes from a study of patients and donors after allogeneic stem cell transplantation. Germline lookup yields CDR1 DFQATT and CDR2 SNEGSKA (reference sequence). Trimming took off 3 bases at V and 0 bases at J, with 10 bases between the two ends. The CDR3 runs to 14 residues. This receptor was identified in a human donor who was either an allogeneic HSCT recipient or a stem cell or donor lymphocyte infusion donor (not recorded which). It is not recorded whose cells these are; they may come from a transplant donor. This chain joins TRBV20-1 and TRBJ2-3; no firm D call. Source material: blood, either unsorted or a sorted T cell fraction (not recorded which). This CDR3 reads CSARNDGSTDTQYF. The CDR3 coding sequence is TGCAGTGCTAGGAACGACGGTAGCACAGATACGCAGTATTTT.